This T cell receptor (beta chain) is from a study of blood T cell repertoires in COVID-19 (TCRdb year 2020). Regarding the complete study: The collaborator samples originated in the United States, Italy and Spain and spanned the acute and convalescent phases of COVID-19. The repertoires were released in a freely available public database meant as a resource for research on the immune response to SARS-CoV-2. The prospective study material was composed of cDNA or gDNA derived from T cells, B-cell-depleted T cells, or PBMCs. Samples came from the ongoing ImmuneRACE study (first 160 participants) plus 1,254 subjects from 6 global collaborators. A de-identified subject ID, COVID-19 status, age in years and sex were almost always included in the sample metadata. Where available, HLA class I and class II types were obtained from metadata supplied by the sample provider rather than from assay-based typing. Subjects who had been exposed to COVID-19, were actively infected with it, or had recovered from it provided the deeply sampled blood TCRbeta repertoires that made up the dataset. General study outcomes and caveats: The quantity of clinical and demographic metadata differed by source and by participant and was supplied without curation.

About this clone: No antigen is known for it. Base qualities are not recorded, but no much larger clone differs from it by a single base.

The CDR3 spans 14 residues, from the cysteine through the phenylalanine. The kept DNA is CDR3 alone, 42 bases in frame from the first base. The V end loses 6 bases and the J end loses 2 bases, and a stretch of 11 bases separates them. The germline V gene provides CDR1 MNHEY and CDR2 SVGAGI. The immunoSEQ Assay, a bias-controlled multiplex PCR, was used to amplify TCRbeta CDR3 regions from genomic DNA. As for the authors' bioinformatics: Nucleated cell counts per sample were estimated from amplification of reference gene primers within the assay. To quantify the absolute abundance of each unique TCRbeta CDR3 rearrangement, sequence reads were collapsed and filtered. For each sample, productive Simpson clonality was calculated by taking the square root of Simpson's diversity index across productive rearrangements. In TCRdb, the immuneACCESS table is reduced to in-frame sequences with V and J assigned. These tables do not hold every clone; where another copy was compared, an unresolved V gene accounts for under half, and the others remain unexplained. The DNA was the basis for D and trimming; V, J and clone size are from that table. Across this sample there are roughly 170,000 clones, with approximately 86% seen only once. Roughly 1.1% of the sample goes to the ten largest clones.

Another Seattle source contributed samples from volunteer blood donors who had recovered from COVID-19. The collaborating institutions used their own protocols to collect whole blood in K2EDTA tubes. For TCRbeta analysis, collaborators shipped samples in one of three forms: frozen whole blood, isolated PBMCs, or DNA extracted from either of those sample types. Specimen: peripheral blood. The rearranged chain carries TRBV6-5 and TRBJ1-3, with the D gene not confidently named. The TCR sequence derives from a man aged 55 to 70 who had recovered from COVID-19. CDR3 protein: CASSALLTGNTIYF. The DNA sequence reads TGTGCCAGCAGCGCACTCCTGACTGGAAACACCATATATTTT.